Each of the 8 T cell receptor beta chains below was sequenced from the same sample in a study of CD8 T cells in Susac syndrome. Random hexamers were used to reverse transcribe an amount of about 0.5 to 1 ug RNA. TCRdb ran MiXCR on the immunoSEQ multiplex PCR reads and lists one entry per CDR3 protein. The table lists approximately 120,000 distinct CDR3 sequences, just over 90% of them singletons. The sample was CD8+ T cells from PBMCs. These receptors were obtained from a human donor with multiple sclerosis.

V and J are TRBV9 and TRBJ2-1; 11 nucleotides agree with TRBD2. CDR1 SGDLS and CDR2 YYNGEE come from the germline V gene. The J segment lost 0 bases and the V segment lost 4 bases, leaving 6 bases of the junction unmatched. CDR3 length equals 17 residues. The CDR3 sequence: CASSISGGAVSYNEQFF. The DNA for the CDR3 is TGTGCCAGCAGCATTAGCGGGGGGGCCGTCTCCTACAATGAGCAGTTCTTC.

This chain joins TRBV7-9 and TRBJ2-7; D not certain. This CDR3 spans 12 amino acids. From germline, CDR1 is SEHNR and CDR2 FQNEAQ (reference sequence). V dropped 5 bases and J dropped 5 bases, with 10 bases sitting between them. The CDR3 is CASSPQTDEQYF. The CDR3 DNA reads TGTGCCAGCAGCCCCCAAACAGACGAGCAGTACTTC. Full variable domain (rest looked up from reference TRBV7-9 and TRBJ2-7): DTGVSQNPRHKITKRGQNVTFRCDPISEHNRLYWYRQTLGQGPEFLTYFQNEAQLEKSRLLSDRFSAERPKGSFSTLEIQRTEQGDSAMYLCASSPQTDEQYFGPGTRLTVT.

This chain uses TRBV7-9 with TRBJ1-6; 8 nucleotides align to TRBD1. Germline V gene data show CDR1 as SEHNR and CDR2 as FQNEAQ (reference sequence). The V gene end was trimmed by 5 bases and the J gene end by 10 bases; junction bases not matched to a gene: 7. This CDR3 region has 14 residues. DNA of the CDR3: TGTGCCAGCAGCCCAGACAGGGGACCATCACCCCTCCACTTT. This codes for CASSPDRGPSPLHF.

CDR3 DNA sequence: TGTGCCAGCAGCCCCCTTAGGGGGCCAGTGAACACTGAAGCTTTCTTT. This gives the protein CASSPLRGPVNTEAFF. V and J are TRBV9 and TRBJ1-1, with 7 bases fitting TRBD1. The CDR3 length is 16 residues. The germline CDR1 and CDR2 sequences are SGDLS and YYNGEE. Trimming cost V 4 bases and J 0 bases; bases outside gene matches: 9.

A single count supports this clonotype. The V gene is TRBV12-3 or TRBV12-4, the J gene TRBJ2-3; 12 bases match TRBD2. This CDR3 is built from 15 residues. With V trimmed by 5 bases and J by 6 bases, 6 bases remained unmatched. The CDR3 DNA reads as TGTGCCAGCAGTGAGACTAGCGGGAGATTGGATACGCAGTATTTT. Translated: CASSETSGRLDTQYF.

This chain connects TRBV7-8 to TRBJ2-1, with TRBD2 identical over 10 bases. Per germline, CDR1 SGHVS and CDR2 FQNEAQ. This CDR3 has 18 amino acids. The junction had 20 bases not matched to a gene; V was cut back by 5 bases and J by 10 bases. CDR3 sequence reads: CASSLKTKVASGGGEQFF. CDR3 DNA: TGTGCCAGCAGCCTCAAAACGAAGGTAGCTAGCGGGGGCGGAGAGCAGTTCTTC.

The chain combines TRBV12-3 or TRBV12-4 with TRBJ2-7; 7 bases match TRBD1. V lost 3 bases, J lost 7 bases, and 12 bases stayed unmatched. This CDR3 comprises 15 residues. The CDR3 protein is CASSFWDRIMLEQYV. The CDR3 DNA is TGTGCCAGCAGTTTTTGGGACAGAATTATGTTGGAGCAGTACGTC.

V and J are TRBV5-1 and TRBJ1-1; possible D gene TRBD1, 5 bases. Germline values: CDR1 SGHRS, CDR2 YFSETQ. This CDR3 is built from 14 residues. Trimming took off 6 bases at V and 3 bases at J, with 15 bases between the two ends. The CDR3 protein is CASTWNRGDTEAFF. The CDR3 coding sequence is TGCGCCAGCACCTGGAACCGGGGGGACACTGAAGCTTTCTTT. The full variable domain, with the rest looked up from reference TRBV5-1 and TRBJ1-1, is KAGVTQTPRYLIKTRGQQVTLSCSPISGHRSVSWYQQTPGQGLQFLFEYFSETQRNKGNFPGRFSGRQFSNSRSEMNVSTLELGDSALYLCASTWNRGDTEAFFGQGTRLTVV.